This T cell receptor (beta chain) was profiled in a study of CD8 T cells in ankylosing spondylitis. Whole-study results and caveats: For ankylosing spondylitis blood, a TCR beta motif of several highly homologous variants appeared characteristic.

This clonotype was detected only a few times. Antigen specificity is unknown. From the 5' RACE reads, TCRdb called clonotypes with MiXCR, one entry per CDR3 protein. This sample yields about 840,000 distinct CDR3 sequences, of which about an eighth are seen a single time; 0.51% belongs to the top ten. The CDR3 is 14 amino acids. V is TRBV21-1 and J is TRBJ2-4. TRBV21-1 is listed as a pseudogene. The sample was blood, either unsorted or a sorted T cell fraction (not recorded which). This sequence was found in a male donor with ankylosing spondylitis. The chain's CDR3 is CASSKGVAKNIQYF. The DNA of the CDR3 is TGTGCCAGCAGCAAAGGAGTAGCCAAAAACATTCAGTACTTC.